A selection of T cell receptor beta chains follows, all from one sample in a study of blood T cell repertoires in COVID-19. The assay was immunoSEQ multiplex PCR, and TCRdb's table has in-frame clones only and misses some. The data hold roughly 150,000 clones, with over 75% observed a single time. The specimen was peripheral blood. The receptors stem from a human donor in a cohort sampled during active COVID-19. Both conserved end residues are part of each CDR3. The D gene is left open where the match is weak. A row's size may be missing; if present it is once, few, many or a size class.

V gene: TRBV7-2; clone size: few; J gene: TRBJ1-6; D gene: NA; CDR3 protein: CASSLVPDTSPLHF; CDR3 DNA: TGTGCCAGCAGCTTAGTACCGGACACTTCACCCCTCCACTTT
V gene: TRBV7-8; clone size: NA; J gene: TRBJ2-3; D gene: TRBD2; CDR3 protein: CASSSLAGLTDTQYF; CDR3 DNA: TGTGCCAGCAGCTCCTTAGCGGGGCTCACAGATACGCAGTATTTT
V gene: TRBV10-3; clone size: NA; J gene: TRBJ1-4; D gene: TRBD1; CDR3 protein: CAISSDRGNEKLFF; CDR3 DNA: TGTGCCATCAGTTCGGACAGGGGGAATGAAAAACTGTTTTTT
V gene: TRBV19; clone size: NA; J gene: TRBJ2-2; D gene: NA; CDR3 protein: CASSFLQPGELFF; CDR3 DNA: TGTGCCAGTAGTTTTTTACAGCCAGGGGAGCTGTTTTTT
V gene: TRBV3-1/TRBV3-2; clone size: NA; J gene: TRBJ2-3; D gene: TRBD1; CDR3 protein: CASSQEDRGTDTQYF; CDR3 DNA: TGTGCCAGCAGCCAAGAAGACAGGGGTACAGATACGCAGTATTTT
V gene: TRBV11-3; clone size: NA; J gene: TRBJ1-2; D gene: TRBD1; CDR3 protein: CASSRTGVPGHGYTF; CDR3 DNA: TGTGCCAGCAGCCGGACAGGGGTCCCTGGTCATGGCTACACCTTC
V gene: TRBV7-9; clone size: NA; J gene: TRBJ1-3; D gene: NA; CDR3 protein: CASSFGGNTIYF; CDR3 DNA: TGTGCCAGCAGCTTCGGTGGAAACACCATATATTTT
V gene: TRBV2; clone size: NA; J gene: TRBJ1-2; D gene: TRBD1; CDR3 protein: CASRRGQNYGYTF; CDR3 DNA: TGTGCCAGCAGGAGGGGGCAAAACTATGGCTACACCTTC
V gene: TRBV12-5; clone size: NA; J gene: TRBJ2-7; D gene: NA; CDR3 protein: CASGPRGGAGEQYF; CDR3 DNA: TGTGCTAGTGGTCCCAGGGGAGGGGCGGGCGAGCAGTACTTC
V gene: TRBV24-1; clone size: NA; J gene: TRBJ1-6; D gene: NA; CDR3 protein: CATAPQGQGESPLHF; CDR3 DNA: TGTGCCACGGCCCCCCAGGGGCAAGGGGAATCACCCCTCCACTTT
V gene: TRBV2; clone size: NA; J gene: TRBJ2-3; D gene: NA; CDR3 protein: CASSYTDTQYF; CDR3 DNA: TGTGCCAGCAGCTACACAGATACGCAGTATTTT
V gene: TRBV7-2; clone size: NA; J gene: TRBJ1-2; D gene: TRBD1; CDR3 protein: CASSLGQGGYGYTF; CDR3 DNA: TGTGCCAGCAGCCTGGGACAGGGAGGCTATGGCTACACCTTC
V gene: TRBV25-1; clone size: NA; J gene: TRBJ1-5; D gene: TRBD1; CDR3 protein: CASQSGAGGGQPQHF; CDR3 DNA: TGTGCCAGCCAGTCTGGGGCAGGGGGCGGTCAGCCCCAGCATTTT
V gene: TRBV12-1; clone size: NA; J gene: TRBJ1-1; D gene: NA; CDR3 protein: CASSFGNQAGSSYTEAFF; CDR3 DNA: TGTGCCAGCAGCTTTGGAAATCAGGCAGGGTCAAGTTACACTGAAGCTTTCTTT
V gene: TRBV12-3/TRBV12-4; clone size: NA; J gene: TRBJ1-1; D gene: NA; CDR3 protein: CASTWTENTEAFF; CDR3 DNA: TGTGCCAGCACCTGGACAGAGAACACTGAAGCTTTCTTT
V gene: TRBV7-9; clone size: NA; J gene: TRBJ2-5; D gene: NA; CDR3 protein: CASSFTGLRETQYF; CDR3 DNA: TGTGCCAGCAGCTTTACTGGGCTCCGGGAGACCCAGTACTTC
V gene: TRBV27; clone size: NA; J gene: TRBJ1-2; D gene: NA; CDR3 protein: CASSLLHSGSGYTF; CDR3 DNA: TGTGCCAGCAGTTTACTACACAGTGGGAGCGGCTACACCTTC
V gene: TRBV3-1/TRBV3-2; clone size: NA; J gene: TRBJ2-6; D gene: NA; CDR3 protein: CASSRKSSGANVLTF; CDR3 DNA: TGTGCCAGCAGCCGCAAGAGCTCTGGGGCCAACGTCCTGACTTTC
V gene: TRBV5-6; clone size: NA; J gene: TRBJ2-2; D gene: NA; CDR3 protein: CASSLPRTENTGELFF; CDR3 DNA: TGTGCCAGCAGCCTGCCTCGGACTGAGAACACCGGGGAGCTGTTTTTT
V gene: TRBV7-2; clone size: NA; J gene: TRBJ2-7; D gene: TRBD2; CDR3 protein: CASSYTSGGLYEQYF; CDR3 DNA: TGTGCCAGCAGCTACACTAGCGGGGGACTCTACGAGCAGTACTTC
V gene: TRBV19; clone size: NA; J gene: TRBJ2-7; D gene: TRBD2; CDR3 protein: CASSVTGLAGGFSYEQYF; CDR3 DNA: TGTGCCAGTAGTGTAACGGGACTAGCGGGAGGTTTTTCCTACGAGCAGTACTTC
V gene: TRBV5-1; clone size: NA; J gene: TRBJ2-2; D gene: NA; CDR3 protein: CASSLEVAANTGELFF; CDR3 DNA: TGCGCCAGCAGCTTGGAGGTAGCGGCGAACACCGGGGAGCTGTTTTTT
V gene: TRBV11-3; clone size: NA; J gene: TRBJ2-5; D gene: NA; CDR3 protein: CASSDRRGSQTQYF; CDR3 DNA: TGTGCCAGCAGCGATCGACGGGGGAGCCAGACCCAGTACTTC
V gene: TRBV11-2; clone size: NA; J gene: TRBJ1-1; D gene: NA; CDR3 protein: CASSLLPRTAEAFF; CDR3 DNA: TGTGCCAGCAGCTTGCTACCGAGGACAGCGGAAGCTTTCTTT
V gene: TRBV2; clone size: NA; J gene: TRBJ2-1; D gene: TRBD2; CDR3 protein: CASSYGGAGVGNEQFF; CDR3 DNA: TGTGCCAGCAGTTATGGGGGAGCGGGAGTTGGAAATGAGCAGTTCTTC
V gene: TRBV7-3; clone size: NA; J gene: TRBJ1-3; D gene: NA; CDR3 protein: CASSEGGTVGNTIYF; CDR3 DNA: TGTGCCAGCAGCGAGGGGGGGACGGTTGGAAACACCATATATTTT
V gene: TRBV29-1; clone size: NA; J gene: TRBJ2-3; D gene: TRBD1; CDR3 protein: CSVTPGQGPRGSTQYF; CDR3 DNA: TGCAGCGTAACACCGGGACAGGGACCACGGGGCAGTACGCAGTATTTT
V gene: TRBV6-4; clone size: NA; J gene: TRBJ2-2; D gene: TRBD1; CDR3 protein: CASRQGGTGELFF; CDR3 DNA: TGTGCCAGTCGACAGGGGGGAACCGGGGAGCTGTTTTTT
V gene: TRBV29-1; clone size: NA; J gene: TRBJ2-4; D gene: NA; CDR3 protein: CSVGHGGFKNIQYF; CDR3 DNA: TGCAGCGTTGGTCACGGGGGATTCAAAAACATTCAGTACTTC
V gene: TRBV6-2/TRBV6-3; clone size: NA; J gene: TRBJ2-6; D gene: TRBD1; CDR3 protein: CASSPTTGVPGANVLTF; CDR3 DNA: TGTGCCAGCAGTCCGACCACAGGGGTACCTGGGGCCAACGTCCTGACTTTC
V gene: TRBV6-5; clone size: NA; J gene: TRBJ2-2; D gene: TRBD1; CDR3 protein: CASNRQGPGELFF; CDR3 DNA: TGTGCCAGCAATCGACAGGGTCCCGGGGAGCTGTTTTTT
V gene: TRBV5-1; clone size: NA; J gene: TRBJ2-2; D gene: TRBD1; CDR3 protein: CASSVGQGDTGELFF; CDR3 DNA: TGCGCCAGCAGCGTCGGACAGGGGGACACCGGGGAGCTGTTTTTT
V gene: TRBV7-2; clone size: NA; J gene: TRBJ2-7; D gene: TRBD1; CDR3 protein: CASSLRPGQGSYEQYF; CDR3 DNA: TGTGCCAGCAGCTTACGTCCGGGACAGGGGTCCTACGAGCAGTACTTC
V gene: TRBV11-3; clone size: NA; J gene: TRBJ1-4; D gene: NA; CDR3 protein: CASSPHPTGGNEKLFF; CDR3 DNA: TGTGCCAGCAGCCCACATCCGACAGGTGGTAATGAAAAACTGTTTTTT
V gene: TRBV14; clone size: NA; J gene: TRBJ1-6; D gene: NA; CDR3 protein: CASSQDLPRANSPLHF; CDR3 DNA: TGTGCCAGCAGCCAAGACCTCCCCAGGGCCAATTCACCCCTCCACTTT
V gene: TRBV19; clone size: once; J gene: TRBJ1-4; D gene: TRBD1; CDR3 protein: CASSGRTGNEKLFF; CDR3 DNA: TGTGCCAGTAGTGGAAGGACAGGGAACGAAAAACTGTTTTTT
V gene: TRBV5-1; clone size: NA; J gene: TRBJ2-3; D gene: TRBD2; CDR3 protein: CASRVAGGMGADTQYF; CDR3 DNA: TGCGCCAGCAGGGTAGCGGGGGGCATGGGCGCAGATACGCAGTATTTT
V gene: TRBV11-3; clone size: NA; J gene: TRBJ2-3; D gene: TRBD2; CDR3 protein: CASSLPSGLSYTQYF; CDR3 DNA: TGTGCCAGCAGCTTACCTAGCGGGCTATCGTATACGCAGTATTTT
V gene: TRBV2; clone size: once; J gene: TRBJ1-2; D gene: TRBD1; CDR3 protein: CASSEISGGYGYTF; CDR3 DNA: TGTGCCAGCAGTGAAATTTCAGGGGGGTATGGCTACACCTTC
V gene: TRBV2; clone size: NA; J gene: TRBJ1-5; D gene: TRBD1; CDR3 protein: CASSGQGLGNQPQHF; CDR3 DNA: TGTGCCAGCAGTGGACAGGGATTGGGCAATCAGCCCCAGCATTTT
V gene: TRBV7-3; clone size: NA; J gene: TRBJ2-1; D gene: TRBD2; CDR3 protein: CASSWTSGSIDEQFF; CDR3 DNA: TGTGCCAGCAGCTGGACTAGCGGGAGTATCGATGAGCAGTTCTTC
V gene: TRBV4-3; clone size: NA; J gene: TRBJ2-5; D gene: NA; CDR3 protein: CASSQEVSRQETQYF; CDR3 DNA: TGCGCCAGCAGCCAAGAGGTTTCCAGACAGGAGACCCAGTACTTC
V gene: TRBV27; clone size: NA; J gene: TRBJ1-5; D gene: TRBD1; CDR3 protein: CASSSRTGGQPQHF; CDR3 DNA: TGTGCCAGCAGTTCTAGGACAGGGGGGCAGCCCCAGCATTTT
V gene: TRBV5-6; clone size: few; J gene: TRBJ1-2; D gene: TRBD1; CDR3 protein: CASSGGGGDGYTF; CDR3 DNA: TGTGCCAGCAGCGGAGGGGGCGGAGATGGCTACACCTTC
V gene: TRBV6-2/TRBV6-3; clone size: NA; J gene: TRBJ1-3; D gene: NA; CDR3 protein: CASSYSRVGNTIYF; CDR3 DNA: TGTGCCAGCAGTTACTCGAGGGTCGGAAACACCATATATTTT
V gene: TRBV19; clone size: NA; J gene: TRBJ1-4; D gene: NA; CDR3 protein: CASSERGSNEKLFF; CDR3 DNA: TGTGCCAGTAGTGAGCGGGGGTCTAATGAAAAACTGTTTTTT
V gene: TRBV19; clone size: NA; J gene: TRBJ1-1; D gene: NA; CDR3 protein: CASSMGTNTEAFF; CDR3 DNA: TGTGCCAGTAGTATGGGCACGAACACTGAAGCTTTCTTT
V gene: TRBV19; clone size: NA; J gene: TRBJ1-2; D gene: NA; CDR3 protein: CASSADTSGGYGYTF; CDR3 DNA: TGTGCCAGTAGTGCCGACACTTCCGGGGGCTATGGCTACACCTTC
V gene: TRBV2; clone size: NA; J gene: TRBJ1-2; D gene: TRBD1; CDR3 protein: CASTGQPIYGYTF; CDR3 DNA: TGTGCCAGCACGGGACAGCCAATCTATGGCTACACCTTC
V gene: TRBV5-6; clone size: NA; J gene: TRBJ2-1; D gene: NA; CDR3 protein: CASSLGQRERFF; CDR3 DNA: TGTGCCAGCAGCTTGGGACAGCGAGAAAGGTTCTTC
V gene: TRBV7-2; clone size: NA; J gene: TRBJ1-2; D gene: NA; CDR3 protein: CASSPDSYGYTF; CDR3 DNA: TGTGCCAGCAGCCCGGACTCTTATGGCTACACCTTC
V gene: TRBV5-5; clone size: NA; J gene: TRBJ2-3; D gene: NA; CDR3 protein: CASSLVVGGNTDTQYF; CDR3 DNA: TGTGCCAGCAGCTTGGTGGTGGGGGGAAACACAGATACGCAGTATTTT
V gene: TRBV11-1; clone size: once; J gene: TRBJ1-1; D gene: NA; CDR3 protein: CASSLTIVNTEAFF; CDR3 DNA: TGTGCCAGCAGCCTAACCATTGTGAACACTGAAGCTTTCTTT
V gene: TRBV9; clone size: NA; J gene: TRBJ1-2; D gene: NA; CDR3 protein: CASSAAGPYGYTF; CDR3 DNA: TGTGCCAGCAGCGCGGCAGGGCCCTATGGCTACACCTTC
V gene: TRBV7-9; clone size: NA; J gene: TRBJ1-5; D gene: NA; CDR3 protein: CASSPSGGQPQHF; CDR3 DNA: TGTGCCAGCAGCCCTTCGGGGGGACAGCCCCAGCATTTT
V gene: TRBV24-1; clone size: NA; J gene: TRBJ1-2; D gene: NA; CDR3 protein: CATSDSVPGADYGYTF; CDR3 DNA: TGTGCCACCAGTGATTCGGTTCCTGGGGCGGACTATGGCTACACCTTC
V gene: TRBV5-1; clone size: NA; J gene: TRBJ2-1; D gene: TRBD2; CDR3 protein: CASSEGLVNEQFF; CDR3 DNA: TGCGCCAGCAGCGAGGGACTAGTCAATGAGCAGTTCTTC
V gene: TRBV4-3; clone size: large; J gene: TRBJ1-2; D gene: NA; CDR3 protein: CASSQDISYGYTF; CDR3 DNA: TGCGCCAGCAGCCAGGACATCAGCTATGGCTACACCTTC